This entry features one T cell receptor (beta chain) sequence. Its antigen remains unidentified. Other DNA variants within this sample encode the same CDR3. This sample was included in a study of cytomegalovirus exposure and HLA in healthy donors. Study-wide results and caveats: In a later analysis, TCR beta V- and J-gene trimming was associated with a missense DCLRE1C variant. CMV serostatus alone was available as immune exposure information. A prior analysis recorded that most TCR beta V segments were productive about 87% or about 30% of the time.

Primers: 60 Vbeta forward and 13 Jbeta reverse. Using immunoSEQ multiplex PCR, the repertoire was profiled, and TCRdb retains in-frame clones only, with some absent. The repertoire holds 150,000 to 200,000 clones, with around 82% as singletons. The V and J ends lost 0 bases and 1 base respectively, with 9 bases between them. The length of the CDR3 is 16 residues. Germline lookup yields CDR1 LGHNA and CDR2 YSLEER. The chain is built from TRBV4-3 and TRBJ2-2; the D gene is possibly TRBD2 (5 bases). Sequencing was done on a sample of PBMCs. The sequence derives from a man between 18 and 29 years old in good health and CMV-seronegative. The CDR3 nucleotides are TGCGCCAGCAGCCAAGAGGCGGGCGTGAACACCGGGGAGCTGTTTTTT. Amino acids: CASSQEAGVNTGELFF.